This T cell receptor (beta chain) was documented in a study of response to subunit inactivated influenza vaccine. Study observations and caveats: Authors suggested that a seasonal influenza vaccination recruits few new T cells each time.

TCRdb reprocessed the RT-PCR reads with MiXCR, giving one entry per CDR3 protein. This table has 600,000 to 850,000 distinct CDR3 sequences, 13% to 15% appearing once. This clonotype has a handful of counts. Its antigen is as yet unknown. V shed 3 bases and J shed 6 bases, with 14 bases lying between them. The CDR3 loop spans 14 amino acids. The sequences come from PBMCs from blood, collected around 14 days before vaccination. V is TRBV12-3 or TRBV12-4 and J is TRBJ2-5; TRBD2 is a possible D gene (5 bases). The source is a man aged 50-59 years who received an inactivated influenza vaccine. CDR3 nucleotides: TGTGCCAGCAGTTTCTGGACTGGCGACCAGACCCAGTACTTC. Translation: CASSFWTGDQTQYF.